Shown below are 8 T cell receptor beta chains from a single sample sequenced in a study of Ad26.COV2.S vaccination and SARS-CoV-2 variants (dated by TCRdb to about 2021). The library was prepared using the immunoSEQ multiplex PCR assay. TCRdb mirrors the immuneACCESS table, restricted to in-frame sequences. Some clones are absent from its copies; in checked studies, under half trace to an unresolved V gene, and the reason for the others is unknown. In all, the sample holds 330,000 or so clones, and about nine tenths of those were seen once. The ten biggest clones cover about 5% of the sample. Interpreted using the paper, the treatment or condition label stands for: roughly 18 received Ad26.COV2.S at low or high dose, single or two shots; roughly five received placebo; per-sample allocation not given. For vaccine and placebo recipients, the sequenced repertoires came from samples collected on day 63 after the first injection.

The input for sequencing was peripheral blood, taken in a trial of Ad26.COV2.S vaccine versus placebo. The source is a person aged 18-65 years who received the Ad26.COV2.S COVID-19 vaccine or a placebo.

This clone was detected a few times. The chain uses TRBV5-1 and TRBJ2-7, with 8 positions matching TRBD1. The CDR3 loop spans 15 amino acids. The V gene end was trimmed by 0 bases and the J gene end by 2 bases; junction bases not matched to a gene: 4. Germline CDR1 SGHRS, CDR2 YFSETQ. This CDR3 reads CASSLETGATYEQYF. In nucleotides, the CDR3 is TGCGCCAGCAGCTTGGAGACAGGGGCGACCTACGAGCAGTACTTC. The full variable domain, rest sourced from reference TRBV5-1 and TRBJ2-7, is KAGVTQTPRYLIKTRGQQVTLSCSPISGHRSVSWYQQTPGQGLQFLFEYFSETQRNKGNFPGRFSGRQFSNSRSEMNVSTLELGDSALYLCASSLETGATYEQYFGPGTRLTVT.

This chain uses TRBV7-9 with TRBJ1-1; tentatively, D is TRBD1 (6 bases). Germline values: CDR1 SEHNR, CDR2 FQNEAQ (reference sequence). CDR3 length equals 19 residues. Trimming removed 5 bases from V and 2 bases from J, with 27 bases in between. The CDR3 DNA reads TGTGCCAGCAGCGCTCAGGGGTCGGGTTATAATACTAGAAACACTGAAGCTTTCTTT. Its translation: CASSAQGSGYNTRNTEAFF.

This chain links TRBV7-2 with TRBJ2-1; the match to TRBD1 covers 10 bases. The V segment lost 5 bases and the J segment 9 bases; nucleotides outside the gene matches: 10. The germline V gene has CDR1 SGHTA and CDR2 FQGNSA. The CDR3 has 15 amino acids. CDR3 protein: CASSTRGTGVREQFF. CDR3 sequence (DNA): TGTGCCAGCAGCACTAGGGGGACAGGGGTTCGTGAGCAGTTCTTC.

The V gene is TRBV14, the J gene TRBJ1-1, with unresolved D. The CDR3 length is 15 residues. CDR1 and CDR2 (germline): SGHDN, FVKESK. Trimming took 0 bases from V and 1 from J, leaving 9 bases between them. In DNA, the CDR3 is TGTGCCAGCAGCCAAGACCGGTTAGCGAACACTGAAGCTTTCTTT. This translates into CASSQDRLANTEAFF.

The chain carries TRBV4-1 and TRBJ2-7; 7 bases are shared with TRBD1. The V gene end was trimmed by 4 bases and the J gene end by 4 bases; junction bases not matched to a gene: 13. Germline loops: CDR1 MGHRA, CDR2 YSYEKL. The CDR3 runs to 16 residues. The CDR3 loop reads CASSRSRQGRIYEQYF. CDR3 in DNA: TGCGCCAGCAGCCGATCGAGACAGGGACGGATTTACGAGCAGTACTTC.

V is TRBV7-2 and J is TRBJ2-2; perhaps TRBD1 as D (5 bases). Germline values: CDR1 SGHTA, CDR2 FQGNSA. The germline V and J ends were trimmed by 2 bases and 0 bases, with 13 bases remaining between them. CDR3 length: 17 residues. CDR3 coding DNA: TGTGCCAGCAGCTTAAGTGTATTAGGGGCGAACACCGGGGAGCTGTTTTTT. The encoded protein is CASSLSVLGANTGELFF.

The chain links TRBV28 to TRBJ1-1; D ambiguous. Germline assignment: CDR1 MDHEN and CDR2 SYDVKM. This CDR3 is 11 amino acids long. Trimming removed 3 bases at V and 11 bases at J, with 10 bases between. Written as DNA, the CDR3 is TGTGCCAGCAGTTTGACCCGTCGGGCTTTCTTT. Amino acid sequence: CASSLTRRAFF.

For the CDR3, the DNA is TGTGCCAGCAGTTCTGGAGGTCAAGGAAACACCATATATTTT. It is translated as CASSSGGQGNTIYF. The genes are TRBV28 and TRBJ1-3, with D unresolved. Germline values: CDR1 MDHEN, CDR2 SYDVKM. There are 14 residues in the CDR3. Trimming removed 4 bases at V and 4 bases at J, with 11 bases between.